This is a list of T cell receptor beta chains from one sample in a study of blood T cells in healthy people across ages. TCRdb called the 5' RACE reads again in MiXCR, with one record for every CDR3 protein. In the table there are some 880,000 distinct CDR3 sequences, around 36% of which are singletons. What was sequenced was blood. Every receptor here comes from a man between 18 and 35 years old in good health. Each CDR3 is given with its conserved first and last residue. Fields, in order: D gene, J gene, clone size, V gene, CDR3 protein, CDR3 DNA. A D gene is named only where the DNA matches it firmly. Rows may omit the clone size; those that give it use once, few, many or a size class.

.	TRBJ2-3	many	TRBV4-2	CASSLNAGIPSTDTQYF	TGTGCCAGCAGCCTAAACGCCGGGATCCCTAGCACAGATACGCAGTATTTT
TRBD1	TRBJ1-5	few	TRBV24-1	CATSGGSGNQPQHF	TGTGCCACCTCAGGGGGCTCCGGCAATCAGCCCCAGCATTTT
.	TRBJ2-5	.	TRBV20-1	CSKPGKETQYF	TGCAGCAAACCGGGGAAAGAGACCCAGTACTTC
TRBD1	TRBJ2-3	many	TRBV12-3/TRBV12-4	CASSPRAGTGKDTQYF	TGTGCCAGCAGTCCCAGGGCCGGGACAGGGAAAGATACGCAGTATTTT
TRBD1	TRBJ1-5	.	TRBV20-1	CSASVRDRYQPQHF	TGCAGTGCTAGCGTCCGGGACAGGTATCAGCCCCAGCATTTT
.	TRBJ2-7	many	TRBV12-3/TRBV12-4	CASSPLWGYEQYF	TGTGCCAGCAGTCCACTCTGGGGCTACGAGCAGTACTTC
.	TRBJ1-6	.	TRBV20-1	CSVQRGGQNSPLHF	TGCAGTGTCCAACGTGGGGGGCAAAATTCACCCCTCCACTTT
.	TRBJ2-7	.	TRBV9	CASSASPARRREQYF	TGTGCCAGCAGCGCGTCTCCGGCACGCCGTAGGGAGCAGTACTTC
TRBD2	TRBJ2-7	few	TRBV6-6	CASSYSVAGLDEQYF	TGTGCCAGCAGTTACTCGGTAGCGGGGTTGGACGAGCAGTACTTC
TRBD2	TRBJ2-3	many	TRBV9	CASSLRTSGTDTQYF	TGTGCCAGCAGCCTCCGGACTAGCGGCACAGATACGCAGTATTTT
.	TRBJ2-7	many	TRBV27	CASSAGGYEQYF	TGTGCCAGCAGTGCCGGGGGCTACGAGCAGTACTTC
.	TRBJ2-3	many	TRBV12-3/TRBV12-4	CASSPSTEDTQYF	TGTGCCAGCAGTCCATCGACAGAGGATACGCAGTATTTT
.	TRBJ2-3	.	TRBV12-3/TRBV12-4	CASRRTTADTQYF	TGTGCCAGCAGGAGGACGACTGCAGATACGCAGTATTTT
.	TRBJ1-5	.	TRBV27	CASSVTGFNQPQHF	TGTGCCAGCAGTGTAACAGGGTTTAATCAGCCCCAGCATTTT
.	TRBJ2-6	.	TRBV28	CASESRANVLTF	TGTGCCAGCGAGTCTAGGGCCAACGTCCTGACTTTC
.	TRBJ2-5	few	TRBV3-1	CASSHEGGLSQETQYF	TGTGCCAGCAGCCATGAAGGGGGACTTTCCCAAGAGACCCAGTACTTC
TRBD2	TRBJ2-5	.	TRBV20-1	CSAPSVAGGLQETQYF	TGCAGTGCCCCATCAGTAGCGGGAGGTCTCCAAGAGACCCAGTACTTC
.	TRBJ2-1	.	TRBV7-7	CASSLSASAYNEQFF	TGTGCCAGCAGCCTATCGGCTAGCGCTTACAATGAGCAGTTCTTC
.	TRBJ2-1	.	TRBV29-1	CSVMYRGAYNEQFF	TGCAGCGTTATGTACCGGGGGGCATACAATGAGCAGTTCTTC
.	TRBJ1-5	few	TRBV20-1	CSAGANSNQPQHF	TGCAGTGCTGGAGCCAATAGCAATCAGCCCCAGCATTTT
TRBD1	TRBJ1-5	.	TRBV4-1	CASSHPGGEYSNQPQHF	TGCGCCAGCAGCCATCCAGGGGGGGAATATAGCAATCAGCCCCAGCATTTT
.	TRBJ1-1	.	TRBV7-9	CASSDTGEAFF	TGTGCCAGCAGCGACACCGGTGAAGCTTTCTTT
TRBD2	TRBJ2-3	.	TRBV12-3/TRBV12-4	CASSLRGGIADTEYF	TGTGCCAGCAGTTTACGGGGGGGGATAGCAGATACGGAATATTTT
.	TRBJ1-1	.	TRBV6-2/TRBV6-3	CASSPGGKLTNTEAFF	TGTGCCAGCAGTCCGGGTGGCAAGCTTACGAACACTGAAGCTTTCTTT
TRBD1	TRBJ1-6	few	TRBV6-6	CASSDGQGLRSPLHF	TGTGCCAGCAGTGACGGACAGGGGCTGAGATCACCCCTCCACTTT
TRBD1	TRBJ2-2	.	TRBV11-2	CASSTGTDLTGELFF	TGCGCCAGCAGCACCGGGACAGACCTCACCGGGGAGCTGTTTTTT
.	TRBJ2-5	few	TRBV7-2	CASSLQYSRETQYF	TGTGCCAGCAGCTTACAGTATTCCCGGGAGACCCAGTACTTC
.	TRBJ1-4	.	TRBV28	CASSASGAEKLFF	TGTGCCAGCAGTGCTAGTGGGGCTGAAAAACTGTTTTTT
.	TRBJ2-2	few	TRBV20-1	CSASHRTDDTGELFF	TGCAGTGCTAGCCACCGGACCGACGACACCGGGGAGCTGTTTTTT